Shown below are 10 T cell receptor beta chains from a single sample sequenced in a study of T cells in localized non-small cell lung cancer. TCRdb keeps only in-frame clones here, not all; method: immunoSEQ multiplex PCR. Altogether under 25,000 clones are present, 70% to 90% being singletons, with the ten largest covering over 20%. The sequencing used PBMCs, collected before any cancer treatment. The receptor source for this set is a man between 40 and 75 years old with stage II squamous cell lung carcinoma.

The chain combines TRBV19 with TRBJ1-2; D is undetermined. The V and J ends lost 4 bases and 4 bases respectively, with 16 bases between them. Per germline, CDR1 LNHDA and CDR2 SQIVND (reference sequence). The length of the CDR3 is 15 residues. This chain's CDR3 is CASSTLDLWGYGYTF. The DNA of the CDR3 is TGTGCCAGTAGTACCCTAGACCTGTGGGGCTATGGCTACACCTTC.

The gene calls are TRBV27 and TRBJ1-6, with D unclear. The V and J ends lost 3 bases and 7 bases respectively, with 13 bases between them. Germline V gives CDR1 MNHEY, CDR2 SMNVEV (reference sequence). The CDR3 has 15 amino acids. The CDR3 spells CASSLSGIDNSPLHF. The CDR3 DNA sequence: TGTGCCAGCAGTTTGTCCGGGATAGACAATTCACCCCTCCACTTT.

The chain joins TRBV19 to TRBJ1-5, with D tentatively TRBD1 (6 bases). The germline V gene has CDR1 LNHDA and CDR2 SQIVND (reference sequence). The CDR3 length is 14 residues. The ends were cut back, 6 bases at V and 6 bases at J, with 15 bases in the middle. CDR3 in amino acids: CASRDRVFTQPQHF. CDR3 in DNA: TGTGCCAGTAGGGACAGAGTTTTCACTCAGCCCCAGCATTTT.

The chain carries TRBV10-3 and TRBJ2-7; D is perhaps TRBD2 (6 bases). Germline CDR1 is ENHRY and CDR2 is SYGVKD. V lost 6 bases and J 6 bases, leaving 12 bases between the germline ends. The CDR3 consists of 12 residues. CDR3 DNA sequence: TGTGCCATCAGAAAGACGGGACTCGAGCAGTACTTC. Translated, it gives CAIRKTGLEQYF.

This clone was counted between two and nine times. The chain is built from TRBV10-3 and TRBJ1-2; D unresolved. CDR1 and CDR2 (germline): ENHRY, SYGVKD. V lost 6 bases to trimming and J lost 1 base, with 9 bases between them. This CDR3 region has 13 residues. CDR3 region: CAIRQDLNYGYTF. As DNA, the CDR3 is TGTGCCATCAGGCAGGATCTTAACTATGGCTACACCTTC.

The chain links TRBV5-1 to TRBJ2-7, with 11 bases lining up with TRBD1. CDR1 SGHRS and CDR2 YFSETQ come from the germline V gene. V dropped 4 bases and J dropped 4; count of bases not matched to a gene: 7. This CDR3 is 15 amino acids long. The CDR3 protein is CASSQTGQGAYEQYF. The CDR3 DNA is TGCGCCAGCAGCCAGACCGGACAGGGGGCTTACGAGCAGTACTTC.

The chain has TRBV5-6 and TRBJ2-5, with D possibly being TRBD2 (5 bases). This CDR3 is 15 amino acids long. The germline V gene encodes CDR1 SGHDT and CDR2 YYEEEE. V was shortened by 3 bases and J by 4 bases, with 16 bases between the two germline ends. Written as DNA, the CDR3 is TGTGCCAGCAGCTCTCGGACTCTCGGAGGAGAGACCCAGTACTTC. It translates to CASSSRTLGGETQYF.

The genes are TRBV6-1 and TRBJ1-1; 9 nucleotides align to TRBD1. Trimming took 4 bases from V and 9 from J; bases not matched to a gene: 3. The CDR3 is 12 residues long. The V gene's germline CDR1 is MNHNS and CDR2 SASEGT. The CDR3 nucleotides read TGTGCCAGCAGTGCCGGGACAGGGAAAGCTTTCTTT. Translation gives CASSAGTGKAFF.

CDR3 in amino acids: CASSSRPPQSSGANVLTF. The CDR3 DNA reads as TGTGCCAGCAGCTCTAGACCCCCTCAGTCGTCTGGGGCCAACGTCCTGACTTTC. The gene calls are TRBV11-2 and TRBJ2-6, with unresolved D. V was cut by 4 bases and J by 1 base, with 17 bases left in between. CDR1 is SGHAT, CDR2 FQNNGV, per germline. The CDR3 length is 18 residues.

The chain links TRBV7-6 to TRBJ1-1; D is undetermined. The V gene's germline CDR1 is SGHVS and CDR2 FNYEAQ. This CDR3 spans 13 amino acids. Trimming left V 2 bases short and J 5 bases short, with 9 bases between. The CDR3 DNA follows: TGTGCCAGCAGCTTAAATTCCGGGACTGAAGCTTTCTTT. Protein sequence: CASSLNSGTEAFF.